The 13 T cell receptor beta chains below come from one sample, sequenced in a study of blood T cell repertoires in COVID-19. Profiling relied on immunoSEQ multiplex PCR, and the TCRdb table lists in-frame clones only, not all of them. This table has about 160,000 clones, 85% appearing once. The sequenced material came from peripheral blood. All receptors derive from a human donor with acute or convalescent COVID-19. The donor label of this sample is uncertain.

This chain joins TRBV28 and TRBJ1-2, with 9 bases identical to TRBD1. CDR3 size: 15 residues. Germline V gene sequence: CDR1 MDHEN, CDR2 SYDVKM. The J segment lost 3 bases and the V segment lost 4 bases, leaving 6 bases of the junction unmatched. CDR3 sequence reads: CASSSSGTGYYGYTF. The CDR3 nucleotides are TGTGCCAGCAGTTCCTCCGGGACAGGGTACTATGGCTACACCTTC.

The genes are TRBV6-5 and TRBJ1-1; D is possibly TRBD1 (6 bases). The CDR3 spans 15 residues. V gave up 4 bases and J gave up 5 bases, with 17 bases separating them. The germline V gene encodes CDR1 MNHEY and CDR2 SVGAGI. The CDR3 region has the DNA TGTGCCAGCAGTTGGCAGGGGATTCTGTGGACTGAAGCTTTCTTT. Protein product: CASSWQGILWTEAFF.

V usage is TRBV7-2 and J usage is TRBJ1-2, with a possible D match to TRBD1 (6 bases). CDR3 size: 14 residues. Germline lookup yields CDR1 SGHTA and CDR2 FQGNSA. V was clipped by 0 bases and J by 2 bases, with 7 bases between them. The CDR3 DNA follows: TGTGCCAGCAGCTTAGCGACAGGCAACTATGGCTACACCTTC. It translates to CASSLATGNYGYTF.

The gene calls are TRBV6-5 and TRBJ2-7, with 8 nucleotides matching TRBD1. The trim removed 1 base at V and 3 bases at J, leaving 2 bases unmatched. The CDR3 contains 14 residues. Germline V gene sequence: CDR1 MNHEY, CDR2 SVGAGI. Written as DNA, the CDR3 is TGTGCCAGCAGTTACTTGACAGGGGTCTACGAGCAGTACTTC. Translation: CASSYLTGVYEQYF.

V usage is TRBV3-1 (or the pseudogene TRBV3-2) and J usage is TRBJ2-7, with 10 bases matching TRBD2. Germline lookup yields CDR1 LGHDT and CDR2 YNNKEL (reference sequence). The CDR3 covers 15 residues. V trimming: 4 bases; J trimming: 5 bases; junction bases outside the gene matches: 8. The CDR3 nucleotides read TGTGCCAGCAGCCGGAGGAGCGGGGGGGCCCACGAGCAGTACTTC. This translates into CASSRRSGGAHEQYF.

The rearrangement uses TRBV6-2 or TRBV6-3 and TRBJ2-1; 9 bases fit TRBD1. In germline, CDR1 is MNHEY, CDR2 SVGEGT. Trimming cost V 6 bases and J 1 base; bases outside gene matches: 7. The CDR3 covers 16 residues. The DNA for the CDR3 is TGTGCCAGCAGCCGTGGGACAGGGCGGTCCTACAATGAGCAGTTCTTC. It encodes CASSRGTGRSYNEQFF.

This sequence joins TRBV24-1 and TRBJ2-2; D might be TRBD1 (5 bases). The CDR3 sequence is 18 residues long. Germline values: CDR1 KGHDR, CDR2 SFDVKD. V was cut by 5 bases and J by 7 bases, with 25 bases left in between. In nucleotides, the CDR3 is TGTGCCACCAGTGGAACTCAGGGTTACGGATCCGAAAACGGGGAGCTGTTTTTT. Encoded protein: CATSGTQGYGSENGELFF.

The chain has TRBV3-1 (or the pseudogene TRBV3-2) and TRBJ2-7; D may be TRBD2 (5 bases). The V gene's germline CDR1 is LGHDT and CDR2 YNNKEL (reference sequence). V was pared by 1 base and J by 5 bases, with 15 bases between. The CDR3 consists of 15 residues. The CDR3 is CASSQGSAASHEQYF. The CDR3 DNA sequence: TGTGCCAGCAGCCAAGGTTCAGCGGCATCTCACGAGCAGTACTTC.

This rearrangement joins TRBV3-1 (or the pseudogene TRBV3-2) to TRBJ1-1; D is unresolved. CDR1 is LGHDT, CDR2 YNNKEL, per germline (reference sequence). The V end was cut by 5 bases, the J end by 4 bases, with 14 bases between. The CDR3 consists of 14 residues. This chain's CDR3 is CASSGLAQATEAFF. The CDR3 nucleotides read TGTGCCAGCAGCGGGTTAGCCCAAGCCACTGAAGCTTTCTTT.

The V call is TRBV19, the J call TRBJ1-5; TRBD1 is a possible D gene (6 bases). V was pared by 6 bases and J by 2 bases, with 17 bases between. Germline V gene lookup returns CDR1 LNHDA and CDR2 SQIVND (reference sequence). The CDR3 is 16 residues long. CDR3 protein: CASSPTQGLRNQPQHF. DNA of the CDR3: TGTGCCAGTAGCCCGACGCAGGGGTTGCGCAATCAGCCCCAGCATTTT. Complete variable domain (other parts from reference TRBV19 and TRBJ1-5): DGGITQSPKYLFRKEGQNVTLSCEQNLNHDAMYWYRQDPGQGLRLIYYSQIVNDFQKGDIAEGYSVSREKKESFPLTVTSAQKNPTAFYLCASSPTQGLRNQPQHFGDGTRLSIL.

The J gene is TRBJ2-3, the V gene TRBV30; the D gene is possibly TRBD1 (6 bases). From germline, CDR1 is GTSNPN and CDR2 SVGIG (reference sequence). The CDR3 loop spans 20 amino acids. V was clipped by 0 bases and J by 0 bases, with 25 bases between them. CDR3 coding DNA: TGTGCCTGGAGTGTAAGCTCCGCAACAGGGTGGGCCTCTAGCACAGATACGCAGTATTTT. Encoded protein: CAWSVSSATGWASSTDTQYF. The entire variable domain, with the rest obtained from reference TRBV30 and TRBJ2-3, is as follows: SQTIHQWPATLVQPVGSPLSLECTVEGTSNPNLYWYRQAAGRGLQLLFYSVGIGQISSEVPQNLSASRPQDRQFILSSKKLLLSDSGFYLCAWSVSSATGWASSTDTQYFGPGTRLTVL.

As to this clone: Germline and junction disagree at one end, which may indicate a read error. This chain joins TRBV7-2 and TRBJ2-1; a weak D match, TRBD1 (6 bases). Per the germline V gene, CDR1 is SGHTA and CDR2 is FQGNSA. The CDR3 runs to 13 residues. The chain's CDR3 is CASRQELNNEQFF. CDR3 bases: TGTGCCAGTAGACAGGAATTGAACAATGAGCAATTCTTC.

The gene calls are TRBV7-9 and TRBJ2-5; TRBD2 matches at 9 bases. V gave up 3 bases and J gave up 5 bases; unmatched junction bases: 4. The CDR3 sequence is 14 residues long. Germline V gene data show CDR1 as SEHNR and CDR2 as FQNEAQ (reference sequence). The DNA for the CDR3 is TGTGCCAGCAGCTTCCGACTAGCGGTTGAGACCCAGTACTTC. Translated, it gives CASSFRLAVETQYF.